The 26 T cell receptor beta chains below were found in one sample sequenced in a study of blood T cells in healthy people across ages. Sample-barcoded 5' priming and a J-beta primer mix drove a second PCR of roughly 7 to 11 cycles. TCRdb reanalysed the 5' RACE reads using MiXCR and keeps one entry per CDR3 protein. The sample yields around 1,000,000 distinct CDR3 sequences, about 25% seen once. These same data were also listed under a study on T cells of mothers and their children.

Sequencing input: blood. The receptors originated from a girl aged 2 to 10 in good health.

The chain uses TRBV4-3 and TRBJ1-3; possibly TRBD1 for D (6 bases). This CDR3 comprises 18 residues. The germline V gene has CDR1 LGHNA and CDR2 YSLEER. The V and J ends lost 1 base and 3 bases respectively, with 19 bases between them. Written as DNA, the CDR3 is TGCGCCAGCAGCCAAGCTTTTACGGGGGCGATTGTTGGAAACACCATATATTTT. Protein: CASSQAFTGAIVGNTIYF.

The sample holds a few counts of this clonotype. The chain combines TRBV9 with TRBJ2-6, with TRBD1 identical over 7 bases. Germline CDR1 is SGDLS and CDR2 is YYNGEE. V shed 3 bases and J 0 bases; nucleotides not matched to a gene: 9. The CDR3 runs to 18 residues. CDR3 loop: CASSERDSFSSGANVLTF. The DNA of the CDR3 is TGTGCCAGCAGCGAAAGGGACAGCTTTAGCTCTGGGGCCAACGTCCTGACTTTC.

The chain uses TRBV28 and TRBJ2-2; D might be TRBD1 (6 bases). V dropped 4 bases and J dropped 5 bases, with 8 bases sitting between them. In germline, CDR1 is MDHEN, CDR2 SYDVKM. This CDR3 contains 13 residues. The CDR3 DNA follows: TGTGCCAGCAGTTACAGGGCAACCGGGGAGCTGTTTTTT. Translation: CASSYRATGELFF.

The chain employs TRBV4-1 and TRBJ2-2; 12 bases are shared with TRBD2. V was clipped by 0 bases and J by 3 bases; unmatched bases: 11. The CDR3 covers 20 residues. Germline CDR1 MGHRA, CDR2 YSYEKL. CDR3 sequence: CASSQESIGLAGIDTGELFF. The CDR3 bases are TGCGCCAGCAGCCAAGAATCTATCGGACTAGCGGGGATAGACACCGGGGAGCTGTTTTTT.

In DNA, the CDR3 is TGCGCCAGCAGCTTGGAGACGGACTCTCAGTTCTTC. It specifies CASSLETDSQFF. The genes are TRBV5-1 and TRBJ2-1; D possibly corresponds to TRBD2 (5 bases). V was pared by 0 bases and J by 13 bases, with 11 bases between. The CDR3 contains 12 residues. Germline V lookup: CDR1 SGHRS, CDR2 YFSETQ.

This clonotype has a handful of counts. The rearrangement links TRBV7-9 to TRBJ2-3, with D possibly TRBD2 on 6 matching bases. Trimming removed 3 bases at V and 5 bases at J, with 12 bases between. This CDR3 comprises 14 residues. Germline lookup yields CDR1 SEHNR and CDR2 FQNEAQ (reference sequence). The CDR3 here is CASSFGGSGDTQYF. The CDR3, as DNA: TGTGCCAGCAGCTTTGGGGGGTCGGGAGATACGCAGTATTTT.

The rearrangement uses TRBV24-1 and TRBJ2-4; perhaps D is TRBD1 or TRBD2 (6 bases each). Germline V CDR1 and CDR2: KGHDR, SFDVKD. V lost 10 bases, J lost 8 bases, and 11 bases lay in between. The CDR3 has 11 residues. CDR3 coding DNA: TGTGCCACGGCAGGGGAGGACATTCAGTACTTC. Amino acid sequence: CATAGEDIQYF.

The gene calls are TRBV20-1 and TRBJ1-2; D unclear. Trimming shortened V by 0 bases and J by 0 bases, and 11 bases separated the two germline ends. The CDR3 consists of 15 residues. Germline V gene sequence: CDR1 DFQATT, CDR2 SNEGSKA (reference sequence). The CDR3 loop reads CSARERGRTNYGYTF. In DNA, the CDR3 is TGCAGTGCTAGAGAACGAGGACGGACTAACTATGGCTACACCTTC.

This clonotype turned up a few times. V gene TRBV28 combines with J gene TRBJ1-1; D is uncertain. Between the trimmed V and J ends, which lost 4 bases and 11 bases, there was a span of 17 bases. Germline V gene data show CDR1 as MDHEN and CDR2 as SYDVKM. This CDR3 is 13 amino acids long. The CDR3 nucleotides are TGTGCCAGCAGTTCCATGCCCCAAACGGGGGCTTTCTTT. As protein: CASSSMPQTGAFF.

The V call is TRBV6-1, the J call TRBJ2-5, with D possibly called TRBD1 or TRBD2 (6 bases each). The DNA end is more similar to TRBJ2-1, so the J call may be wrong. The CDR3 is 15 amino acids. Germline V gene lookup returns CDR1 MNHNS and CDR2 SASEGT. The CDR3 coding sequence is TGTGCCAGCAAGTCGAGGGGGGTATCGTACAATGAGCAGTTCTTC. Its protein product is CASKSRGVSYNEQFF.

This clonotype was detected only once. This chain links TRBV4-3 with TRBJ2-2; D is undetermined. CDR1 is LGHNA and CDR2 is YSLEER in the germline V gene. V lost 1 base and J lost 2, with 11 bases in between. The CDR3 has 16 amino acids. The CDR3 protein is CASSQVHSLNTGELFF. The CDR3 nucleotides are TGCGCCAGCAGCCAAGTACACAGTCTCAACACCGGGGAGCTGTTTTTT.

This clonotype occurred a few times. V usage is TRBV29-1 and J usage is TRBJ2-1; 9 nucleotides line up with TRBD2. The J call may be wrong; the DNA end is better matched by TRBJ2-7. This CDR3 contains 17 residues. Germline lookup yields CDR1 SQVTM and CDR2 ANQGSEA. The CDR3 DNA reads TGCAGCGTTGAAGTGGCTAGCGGGACGGTGTCTCAATACGAGCAGTACTTC. As protein: CSVEVASGTVSQYEQYF.

The chain has TRBV7-3 and TRBJ2-5, with 7 positions matching TRBD2. TRBJ2-1 explains the end of the DNA better; the J call may be wrong. The germline CDR1 and CDR2 sequences are SGHTA and FQGTGA. This CDR3 contains 12 residues. The CDR3 reads CASSSVGGIQFF. The CDR3 DNA sequence: TGTGCCAGCAGCTCAGTCGGGGGGATTCAGTTCTTC.

This clonotype was picked up a small number of times. This rearrangement joins TRBV7-2 to TRBJ2-1; D possibly uses TRBD1 or TRBD2 (5 bases each). Germline CDR1 is SGHTA and CDR2 is FQGNSA. The CDR3 is 17 residues long. Trimming stripped 5 bases from V and 0 bases from J, with 17 bases between. The CDR3 region has the DNA TGTGCCAGCAGCCGTCTTCGGGGCCCGAGCTCCTACAATGAGCAGTTCTTC. Protein sequence: CASSRLRGPSSYNEQFF.

The gene calls are TRBV28 and TRBJ2-7, with D maybe TRBD2 (6 bases). This CDR3 comprises 13 residues. Germline V CDR1 and CDR2: MDHEN, SYDVKM. The CDR3 loop reads CAAGGLNLGEQYF. CDR3 DNA sequence: TGTGCGGCGGGCGGACTAAACCTCGGCGAGCAGTACTTC.

This clonotype was counted only a few times. The chain has TRBV7-9 and TRBJ2-3, with no clear D. Trimming took off 7 bases at V and 6 bases at J, with 5 bases between the two ends. CDR1 SEHNR and CDR2 FQNEAQ come from the germline V gene (reference sequence). CDR3 length: 10 amino acids. CDR3 nucleotide sequence: TGTGCCAGCAACGGGGATACGCAGTATTTT. Amino acid sequence: CASNGDTQYF.

The chain combines TRBV29-1 with TRBJ2-3; D call uncertain. Trimming stripped 4 bases from V and 6 bases from J, with 8 bases between. This CDR3 has 11 residues. The germline gives CDR1 SQVTM, CDR2 ANQGSEA. In DNA, the CDR3 is TGCAGCGTTGGTCCACCCGATACGCAGTATTTT. Its protein product is CSVGPPDTQYF.

The rearrangement links TRBV6-4 to TRBJ1-2; 10 bases map to TRBD1. The germline gives CDR1 MRHNA, CDR2 SNTAGT. Losses at the gene ends were 6 bases for V and 5 bases for J; bases not matched to a gene: 15. This CDR3 region has 17 residues. The CDR3 here is CASSPVPGQGMEYGYTF. The DNA for the CDR3 is TGTGCCAGCAGCCCCGTCCCGGGACAGGGGATGGAGTATGGCTACACCTTC.

CDR3 DNA: TGTGCTAGTGGTTTGGTATATTTGGGGGACAGGGGAGTCAAAAACATTCAGTACTTC. Its translation is CASGLVYLGDRGVKNIQYF. V and J are TRBV12-5 and TRBJ2-4, with TRBD1 identical over 10 bases. The CDR3 loop spans 19 amino acids. The V gene end was trimmed by 0 bases and the J gene end by 3 bases; junction bases not matched to a gene: 11. Germline CDR1 is LGHNT and CDR2 is FRNRAP. Full variable domain (rest looked up from reference TRBV12-5 and TRBJ2-4): DARVTQTPRHKVTEMGQEVTMRCQPILGHNTVFWYRQTMMQGLELLAYFRNRAPLDDSGMPKDRFSAEMPDATLATLKIQPSEPRDSAVYFCASGLVYLGDRGVKNIQYFGAGTRLSVL.

The V gene is TRBV7-2, the J gene TRBJ2-5; the D gene is possibly TRBD2 (5 bases). With the DNA end fitting TRBJ2-7 better, the J assignment may be wrong. The CDR3 loop spans 15 amino acids. Germline CDR1 reads SGHTA; CDR2 reads FQGNSA. The CDR3 DNA reads TGTGCCAGCAGCTTAATTGTCGCCGGGGCCTACGAGCAGTACTTC. It codes for CASSLIVAGAYEQYF.

In this sample, this clonotype turned up a few times. The chain is built from TRBV14 and TRBJ2-5; TRBD2 matches at 11 bases. The last part of the DNA fits TRBJ2-1 better; the J call may be wrong. The CDR3 spans 19 residues. CDR1 is SGHDN and CDR2 is FVKESK in the germline V gene. The CDR3 DNA reads TGTGCCAGCAGCCAAGAGGAGATAGTAAGAACTAGCGGGAGTGATGAGCAGTTCTTC. The encoded protein is CASSQEEIVRTSGSDEQFF.

This clonotype was picked up a small number of times. The chain employs TRBV14 and TRBJ2-5; D is ambiguous. The J call may be incorrect, as the DNA end agrees better with TRBJ2-1. CDR3 size: 15 residues. Germline V gene data show CDR1 as SGHDN and CDR2 as FVKESK. CDR3 loop: CASSQDFLSVGEQFF. DNA of the CDR3: TGTGCCAGCAGCCAAGATTTTTTAAGCGTCGGTGAGCAGTTCTTC.

As concerns this clonotype: At one end, the junction sequence differs from germline, possibly due to a read error. The V call is TRBV27, the J call TRBJ2-3, with D possibly called TRBD1 or TRBD2 (6 bases each). The CDR3 is 12 amino acids. Germline V gives CDR1 MNHEY, CDR2 SMNVEV (reference sequence). The CDR3 sequence is CATRGFGGRRDF. Written as DNA, the CDR3 is TGTGCCACCAGGGGATTCGGGGGCCGGAGGGATTTT.

V gene TRBV7-9 combines with J gene TRBJ1-6; D remains ambiguous. V was shortened by 2 bases and J by 8 bases, with 10 bases between the two germline ends. CDR1 SEHNR and CDR2 FQNEAQ come from the germline V gene (reference sequence). The CDR3 length is 14 residues. The CDR3 bases are TGTGCCAGCAGCTTAACGGATCCTTATTCACCCCTCCACTTT. Its translation: CASSLTDPYSPLHF. Complete variable domain (other parts from reference TRBV7-9 and TRBJ1-6): DTGVSQNPRHKITKRGQNVTFRCDPISEHNRLYWYRQTLGQGPEFLTYFQNEAQLEKSRLLSDRFSAERPKGSFSTLEIQRTEQGDSAMYLCASSLTDPYSPLHFGNGTRLTVT.

The chain employs TRBV7-2 and TRBJ2-7; the match to TRBD2 covers 7 bases. This CDR3 has 14 amino acids. J gave up 4 bases and V 3 bases, and 6 bases lay outside the gene matches. Germline V gene lookup returns CDR1 SGHTA and CDR2 FQGNSA. CDR3 amino acids: CASSFLGEGYEQYF. As DNA, the CDR3 is TGTGCCAGCAGCTTTTTGGGGGAGGGGTACGAGCAGTACTTC.

This clonotype showed up just a few times. V is TRBV9 and J is TRBJ2-3; 9 bases match TRBD2. From germline, CDR1 is SGDLS and CDR2 YYNGEE. Germline trimming cut 0 bases from V and 10 bases from J; bases unmatched to any gene: 6. This CDR3 has 14 amino acids. In DNA, the CDR3 is TGTGCCAGCAGCGTAGACCCTAGCGGGGACTCGCAGTATTTT. Its translation: CASSVDPSGDSQYF.